This T cell receptor (beta chain) was documented in a study of human T cells and chemical hapten exposure (dated by TCRdb to the early 2020s). About the investigation overall: For sensitization, 2% DPC in acetone was applied to an approximately 2 cm by approximately 2 cm area of upper inner arm skin. Throughout the study period of roughly 24 weeks, patients also received therapeutic DPC doses to the scalp every week. Patch testing on the upper back used Finn chambers containing 0.01% DPC, with scoring done after 6 days according to International Contact Dermatitis Research Group standards. The mostly female patient cohort included alopecia areata with under or over 50% scalp involvement, alopecia totalis and alopecia universalis. Libraries were pooled for sequencing, and per-sample TCR yields varied mainly because of small differences in library volumes within the pool. Peripheral blood TCR repertoire changes were tracked in vivo in alopecia patients during primary and secondary sensitization to the hapten diphenylcyclopropenone (DPC). Patient blood was sampled pre-sensitization (week 0) and at 2, 6 and about 24 weeks after DPC sensitization. For TCR sequencing, blood came from 25 to 35 alopecia patients at anywhere from one to four time points (pre-sensitization, 2, 6 and 24 weeks).

V was cut back by 3 bases and J by 1 base, leaving a gap of 5 bases between them. CDR1 SNHLY and CDR2 FYNNEI are derived from the germline V gene. From the cysteine through the phenylalanine, the CDR3 covers 13 amino acids. Only CDR3 DNA is held: 39 bases, read in frame from base 1. This clonotype was detected ten times or more. The target of this receptor is not known. No per-base quality is available; no much larger clone lies one base away. The time point label, read with the paper, signifies: pre-sensitization, week 0. According to the study, the label for this sample's treatment or condition signals: therapeutic diphenylcyclopropenone sensitization with weekly scalp DPC. At every patch-test visit, the blood draw took place before the patch test was put on. To be eligible, patients had to be aged 18 to 70, diagnosed with alopecia and judged suitable for DPC therapy, while pregnant patients were excluded. Unfractionated whole blood was collected in Tempus Blood RNA tubes, and total RNA was extracted from that blood.

What the authors observed across the whole study: Expanded TCRs formed significantly more large CDR3 similarity clusters than pre-sensitization or healthy control sets, consistent with antigen-driven responses. The number of TCRs above 1 in 1000 frequency did not change with DPC sensitization; there was no evidence of global repertoire structure alterations. Because every patient had alopecia, a presumed autoimmune disease, the patients' immune response might differ from that of healthy individuals. Repeated subsampling changed both the strength of the expansion versus patch-test correlation and the threshold at which the correlation became significant. The number of PT1 expanded TCRs positively correlated with patch test score, significant at thresholds 8, 16 and 32 but not 4.

Library construction relied on RACE. Data came from a NextSeq 500. Library preparation attached unique molecular identifiers to individual cDNA molecules for quantitative, reproducible TCR counting. Both TCR alpha and TCR beta chains were sequenced from each blood RNA sample. For the original study's pipeline: Samples had a median of around 92,000 TCRs, with a range from roughly 23,224 to 700,000. The Decombinator software suite was used to annotate the V, J and CDR3 of the TCR reads. Every sample was subsampled to the same number of TCRs (28,000) for the PS versus PT1 abundance plots. Expanded TCRs were defined as absent before sensitization and observed at least eight times at the 2-week time point. In TCRdb, the public reads were trimmed at Q25 with fastp and aligned with MiXCR, with productive beta chains retained. A single entry per CDR3 protein holds the most common genes and DNA from its merged rows. TCRdb assigned the V and J calls; the authors' analysis was not used. This sample has 55,000 to 75,000 distinct CDR3 sequences in its table, and around 7% of those were observed once. The ten largest make up over 1.5% of the sample.

The rearranged chain carries TRBV2 and TRBJ2-3, with the D gene too uncertain to name. The sequence derives from a woman aged 25 to 39 with alopecia areata. Some clones in this sample may be carry-over from other donors' samples. The starting material was whole blood, obtained in connection with sensitization to the hapten diphenylcyclopropenone (DPC). This receptor carries the CDR3 CASSDVGTDTQYF. The DNA sequence follows: TGTGCCAGCAGTGATGTGGGCACAGATACGCAGTATTTT.